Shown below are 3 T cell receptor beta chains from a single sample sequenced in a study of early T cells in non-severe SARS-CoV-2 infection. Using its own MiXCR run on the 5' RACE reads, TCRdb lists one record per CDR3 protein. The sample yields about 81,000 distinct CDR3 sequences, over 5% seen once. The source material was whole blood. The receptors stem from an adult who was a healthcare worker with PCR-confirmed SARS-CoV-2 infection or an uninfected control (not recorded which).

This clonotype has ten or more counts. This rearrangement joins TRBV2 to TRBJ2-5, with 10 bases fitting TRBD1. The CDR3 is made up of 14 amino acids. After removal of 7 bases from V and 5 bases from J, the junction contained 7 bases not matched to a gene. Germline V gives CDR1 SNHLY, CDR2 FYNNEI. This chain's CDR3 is CASTRDRGRETQYF. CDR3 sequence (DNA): TGTGCCAGCACCCGGGACAGGGGACGGGAGACCCAGTACTTC.

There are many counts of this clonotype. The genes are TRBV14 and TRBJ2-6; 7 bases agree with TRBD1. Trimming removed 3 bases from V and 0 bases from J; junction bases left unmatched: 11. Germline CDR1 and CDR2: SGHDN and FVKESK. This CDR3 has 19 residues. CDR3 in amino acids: CASSHQRTGGRSGANVLTF. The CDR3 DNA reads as TGTGCCAGCAGCCACCAGAGGACAGGAGGCCGCTCTGGGGCCAACGTCCTGACTTTC.

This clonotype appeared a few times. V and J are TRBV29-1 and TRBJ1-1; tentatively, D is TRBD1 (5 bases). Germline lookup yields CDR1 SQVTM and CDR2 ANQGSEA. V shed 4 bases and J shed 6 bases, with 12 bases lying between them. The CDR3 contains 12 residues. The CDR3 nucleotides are TGCAGCGTTGGGGAGGGGCGCGCTGAAGCTTTCTTT. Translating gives CSVGEGRAEAFF.